This paragraph reports one TCR beta chain. The method was immunoSEQ multiplex PCR; TCRdb's version includes in-frame clones alone and lacks a portion of them. The top ten hold 0.67% of the sample, which has roughly 40,000 clones, approximately 92% seen once. The data belong to a study of T cell changes during pregnancy in multiple sclerosis. The CDR3 has 15 amino acids. Germline loops: CDR1 MNHEY, CDR2 SVGAGI. Trimming cost V 0 bases and J 4 bases, with 10 bases left between them. This sequence was found in a female donor with multiple sclerosis, enrolled in a pregnancy study. The J gene is TRBJ1-5, the V gene TRBV6-5, with D perhaps TRBD1 (5 bases). The material was CD4+ T cells from peripheral blood mononuclear cells, obtained in the first trimester of pregnancy. The CDR3: CASSYSAGPNQPQHF. The CDR3 nucleotides read TGTGCCAGCAGTTACTCGGCAGGGCCAAATCAGCCCCAGCATTTT.